This T cell receptor (beta chain) was recovered during a study of tumor-infiltrating lymphocytes in primary liver carcinoma. It was unsorted whole blood that yielded blood RNA, and germline DNA was also extracted. Starting material of roughly 550 ng total RNA yielded TCR beta cDNA via a constant-region primer. The TCR beta library was amplified through three nested multiplex PCR rounds in a modified ARM-PCR procedure. TRBV1-TRBV30 forward primers paired with a C-beta reverse primer were used in the first two PCR rounds, which ran roughly 9 cycles each. TCRdb re-called the multiplex PCR reads with MiXCR, one entry per CDR3 protein. The data hold about 310,000 distinct CDR3 sequences, with about 50% observed a single time. This clonotype was counted once. The germline gives CDR1 MDHEN, CDR2 SYDVKM. Germline trimming cut 0 bases from V and 0 bases from J; bases unmatched to any gene: 2. This CDR3 comprises 15 residues.

The chain employs TRBV28 and TRBJ2-7, with 7 nucleotides matching TRBD1. The TCR was taken from a woman in her 30s with primary liver carcinoma and hepatitis B virus infection. The sequenced sample consisted of peripheral blood. The CDR3: CASSLWGQSSYEQYF. DNA of the CDR3: TGTGCCAGCAGTTTATGGGGACAGAGCTCCTACGAGCAGTACTTC.